This TCR beta chain was sequenced during a study of blood T cells in healthy people across ages (dated by TCRdb to 2014 to 2015). At the level of the whole study: In model experiments, template switching captured roughly one uniquely barcoded TCR beta cDNA molecule for every two T cells. Age-related changes in TCR beta repertoire diversity were measured in the study by deep sequencing normalized with unique cDNA molecular identifiers. Donors were grouped into four age groups: young (average 16 years), middle-aged (about 40), aged (around 60) and long-lived (about 90). To avoid experimental bias, donors of different ages were distributed randomly across sequencing lanes. Two additional independent replicas of 1 million unique cDNA reads from the same blood draw were analyzed for two donors (one aged 18 to 30 and one aged 80 or older).

The V end loses 5 bases and the J end loses 3 bases, and a stretch of 11 bases separates them. CDR1 SEHNR and CDR2 FQNEAQ were looked up in the germline V gene (reference sequence). The CDR3 holds 13 amino acids from the cysteine to the phenylalanine. Left in the record is the CDR3 DNA by itself, 39 bases read in frame from the first base. This clonotype was seen only a few times. It lacks a known antigen. Qualities for individual bases were not recorded, and no much larger clone is one base off. Systemically healthy Caucasian individuals from Russia, 35 to 50 in total and aged about 6 to 95 years, were included as donors. Approximately 9.7 milliliters of peripheral blood were drawn from each donor into EDTA-treated Vacutainer tubes. Ficoll-Paque density-gradient centrifugation was used to isolate PBMCs, with at least 6.5 million per sample. Total RNA was extracted from PBMCs with Trizol reagent, with at least 6 micrograms obtained per sample. For every donor, an aliquot of PBMCs went through flow cytometry to measure the percentages of naive CD45RAhigh/CD27high T cells.

The paper as a whole reports these results and caveats: The percentage of naive T cells measured by flow cytometry correlated strongly with observed TCR beta diversity. As age increased, observed TCR beta diversity per million T cells dropped in a roughly linear way, and a significant reduction was already evident by age 40. Compared with the aged group, more naive CD4+ T cells, fewer expanded clones and increased TCR diversity were shown by the long-lived group, suggesting age selection. Estimates of total diversity based on one million sequenced T cells were considered lower bounds and underestimates. Because profiling used bulk unsorted PBMCs, naive and antigen-experienced compartments could not be compared conclusively. The CMV infection status of donors was not known, potentially confounding age-related changes in expanded clonotypes.

Library construction relied on 5' RACE. The sequencing machine was an Illumina HiSeq 2500. A second PCR of roughly 6 to 12 cycles was run with a J-beta primer mix and a sample-barcoded 5' primer. A template-switch 5' adaptor carrying 12 random nucleotides introduced a unique molecular identifier onto each TCR beta cDNA molecule. At least 2.5 million CDR3-containing paired-end reads were obtained from each sample. The Mint cDNA synthesis kit, primed by a TRBC-specific oligonucleotide, was used to synthesize first-strand cDNA from all RNA. Following uracil-DNA glycosylase treatment, a first 18-cycle PCR with universal primers M1SS and BC2_uni_R was performed on all cDNA. The paper's processing steps were these. Normalization of each sample was performed by random selection of 1 million high-quality reads, each carrying a distinct molecular identifier. Reads with shared molecular identifiers were discarded instead of being binned into consensus sequences. CDR3 identification, clonotype clustering and error correction used MiTCR with a Q25 quality threshold and the strictest error-elimination algorithm. A nonparametric unseen species model with Euler transformation was used to estimate a lower bound on total TCR beta diversity. TCRdb applied fastp at Q25 and MiXCR to the public reads, then kept only in-frame beta chains. When rows share a CDR3 protein, they turn into one entry using the most common DNA and genes. The V and J calls and clone size are TCRdb's, not the authors'. Counted in this sample were about 730,000 distinct CDR3 sequences; roughly 47% of them appeared once. 20% to 25% of the sample is in the top ten clones.

The receptor comes from a woman between 55 and 75 years old in good health. The chain uses TRBV7-9 and TRBJ2-7; the D gene lacks a confident call. Material for sequencing was blood. The sequence in DNA is TGTGCCAGCAGCCCTGGGGTTTACTACGAGCAGTACTTC. Protein translation: CASSPGVYYEQYF.